Below, one T cell receptor beta chain is given with its context. No antigen is known for it. Deep was the level used in running the assay. In the source study's methods: Junction-only sequences produced by ImmunoSEQ had no quality scores, so filtering differed. Generated by immunoSEQ multiplex PCR, the TCRdb table keeps only in-frame clones and is missing some. The D gene and trimming were derived from the DNA, and the V and J assignments and clone size from that table. Of some 2.4 million clones listed, roughly 93% were seen once; the top ten hold approximately 0.35%. The V end was cut by 5 bases, the J end by 0 bases, with 16 bases between. The CDR3 sequence is 16 residues long. CDR1 is MNHEY, CDR2 SMNVEV, per germline (reference sequence). These data come from a study of shared clonotypes between healthy human individuals. General study points: The authors expected sequencing depth to affect clonotype sharing among donors.

Donation came from healthy HIV-negative adults that had no recent acute infections or vaccinations. The origin of this receptor is a man aged 18 to 30 in good health. Some clones in this sample may be carry-over from other donors' samples. The material sequenced was naive CD4+ T cells from PBMCs. Documented subset: CD45RA+ positively selected. The V gene is TRBV27, the J gene TRBJ1-1; D unresolved. The DNA of the CDR3 is TGTGCCAGCAGTCCCCGGCGCCCTTTAATGAACACTGAAGCTTTCTTT. It is translated as CASSPRRPLMNTEAFF.